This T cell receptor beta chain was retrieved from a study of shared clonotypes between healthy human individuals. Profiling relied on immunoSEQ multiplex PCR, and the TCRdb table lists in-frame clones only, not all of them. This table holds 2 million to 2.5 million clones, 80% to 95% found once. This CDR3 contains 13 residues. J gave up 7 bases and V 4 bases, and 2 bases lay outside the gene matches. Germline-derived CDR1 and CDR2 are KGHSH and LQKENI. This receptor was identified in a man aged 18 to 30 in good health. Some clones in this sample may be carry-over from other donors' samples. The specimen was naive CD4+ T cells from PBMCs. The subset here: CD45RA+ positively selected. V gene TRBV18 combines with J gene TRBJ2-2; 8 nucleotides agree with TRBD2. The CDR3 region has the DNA TGTGCCAGCTCACAGACTAGCGACGGGGAGCTGTTTTTT. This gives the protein CASSQTSDGELFF.